The entry that follows covers one T cell receptor (beta chain) sequence. Its antigen is not known. The method was immunoSEQ multiplex PCR; TCRdb's version includes in-frame clones alone and lacks a portion of them. The repertoire holds under 200,000 clones, with under 85% as singletons. The CDR3 is 14 residues long. Germline V gene lookup returns CDR1 SGHRS and CDR2 YFSETQ. J gave up 5 bases and V 4 bases, and 8 bases lay outside the gene matches. This sample is part of a study of cytotoxic CD8 clonotypes in ibrutinib-treated CLL. Study summary: For this cohort, patients were ten to twelve relapsed/refractory and over 14 treatment-naive, while 17 were IGHV unmutated. After a median of 68 months, about 14 patients stayed remitted and about 12 progressed; responses had been partial in around 25 and complete in 2. Study-wide points: Increased clonality at ibrutinib response gave way to a return toward baseline at progression. Clonality was higher at baseline than in age-matched healthy donors and tracked circulating CD8+ T-cell counts.

V and J are TRBV5-1 and TRBJ2-5, with TRBD2 matching 7 bases. The source of this sequence is a human donor with chronic lymphocytic leukemia. Sequences were derived from PBMCs, sampled after 24 months of ibrutinib treatment. This CDR3 reads CASSEIGAGETQYF. DNA of the CDR3: TGCGCCAGCAGCGAAATAGGAGCGGGGGAGACCCAGTACTTC.